One sample yielded the 15 T cell receptor beta chains listed below, sequenced in a study of T cell clones after liver transplantation. Sequenced by immunoSEQ multiplex PCR; TCRdb stores in-frame clones only, minus some. The sample contains 40,000 to 65,000 clones, roughly 83% of which appear only once. This sample comprised CD4+ T cells from blood, obtained before liver transplant. These receptors all stem from a human donor who received a liver transplant.

The chain links TRBV11-2 to TRBJ1-2, with a tentative D call TRBD1 (6 bases). V was trimmed by 1 base and J by 8 bases, leaving 11 bases between them. Looked up from germline, CDR1 is SGHAT and CDR2 is FQNNGV. The CDR3 consists of 13 residues. CDR3 loop: CASSLAGGRGYTF. The CDR3 DNA is TGTGCCAGCAGCTTAGCCGGGGGCAGGGGCTACACCTTC.

The chain recombines TRBV14 with TRBJ1-1; D perhaps matches TRBD1 (5 bases). The CDR3 is 15 residues long. V shed 4 bases and J shed 3 bases, with 15 bases lying between them. In germline, CDR1 is SGHDN, CDR2 FVKESK. For the CDR3, the DNA is TGTGCCAGCAGCCTCGGGGGGGGAACGGACACTGAAGCTTTCTTT. Its translation: CASSLGGGTDTEAFF.

This rearrangement joins TRBV6-5 to TRBJ2-7; 7 nucleotides line up with TRBD2. Germline lookup yields CDR1 MNHEY and CDR2 SVGAGI. The V gene end was trimmed by 3 bases and the J gene end by 1 base; junction bases not matched to a gene: 6. The CDR3 spans 15 residues. CDR3 sequence reads: CASSYRDGGSYEQYF. The CDR3 region has the DNA TGTGCCAGCAGTTATCGGGACGGGGGGTCCTACGAGCAGTACTTC.

The genes are TRBV19 and TRBJ1-1; D unresolved. Germline CDR1 LNHDA, CDR2 SQIVND (reference sequence). This CDR3 contains 16 residues. The V end lost 5 bases, the J end lost 1 base, and 17 bases lay between the germline ends. For the CDR3, the DNA is TGTGCCAGTAGTCTTCGACCCCATCCGAGGAACACTGAAGCTTTCTTT. It encodes CASSLRPHPRNTEAFF.

This sequence joins TRBV7-2 and TRBJ2-5; 10 nucleotides line up with TRBD2. V shed 3 bases, J shed 4 bases, and the junction held 2 bases outside the gene matches. CDR1 is SGHTA and CDR2 is FQGNSA in the germline V gene. This CDR3 has 14 residues. The CDR3 spells CASSFERGGETQYF. The CDR3 nucleotides are TGTGCCAGCAGCTTCGAGCGGGGGGGAGAGACCCAGTACTTC.

This clone was detected once. V and J are TRBV7-2 and TRBJ1-5; 7 nucleotides match TRBD1. Looked up from germline, CDR1 is SGHTA and CDR2 is FQGNSA. The CDR3 covers 16 residues. V lost 0 bases to trimming and J lost 4 bases; unmatched junction nucleotides: 6. The CDR3 sequence is CASSLAAQGENQPQHF. The DNA of the CDR3 is TGTGCCAGCAGCTTAGCGGCGCAGGGGGAGAATCAGCCCCAGCATTTT.

V is TRBV29-1 and J is TRBJ2-7; 9 bases line up with TRBD1. The CDR3 extends over 14 amino acids. CDR1 SQVTM and CDR2 ANQGSEA come from the germline V gene. V lost 6 bases to trimming and J lost 4 bases; unmatched junction nucleotides: 10. The CDR3 protein is CSVGDLTGGYEQYF. CDR3 in DNA: TGCAGCGTGGGGGACCTGACAGGGGGGTACGAGCAGTACTTC.

V gene TRBV7-2 combines with J gene TRBJ1-2, with 9 nucleotides matching TRBD1. The V and J ends lost 6 bases and 8 bases, in that order; junction bases with no gene match: 7. The CDR3 sequence is 13 residues long. Germline CDR1 SGHTA, CDR2 FQGNSA. The CDR3 DNA reads TGTGCCAGCAGTCGTGACAGGGGGTTGGGCTACACCTTC. Translating it yields CASSRDRGLGYTF.

V gene TRBV28 combines with J gene TRBJ2-7; either TRBD1 or TRBD2 may supply D (5 bases each). CDR3 size: 16 residues. V was shortened by 8 bases and J by 2 bases, with 22 bases between the two germline ends. Per germline, CDR1 MDHEN and CDR2 SYDVKM. The CDR3, as DNA: TGTGCCAGCCACCCGGGTGGGGTCCGGGGCACCTACGAGCAGTACTTC. This codes for CASHPGGVRGTYEQYF.

The J gene is TRBJ1-6, the V gene TRBV19, with D possibly being TRBD1 (5 bases). Germline V gene data show CDR1 as LNHDA and CDR2 as SQIVND (reference sequence). Trimming removed 10 bases at V and 9 bases at J, with 22 bases between. There are 15 residues in the CDR3. This chain's CDR3 is CATSSPGPRGSPLHF. The DNA for the CDR3 is TGTGCCACCTCTTCCCCCGGCCCTAGGGGTTCACCCCTCCACTTT.

The chain couples TRBV7-2 to TRBJ2-6, with a tentative D call TRBD2 (6 bases). The CDR3 has 18 residues. Germline V gene lookup returns CDR1 SGHTA and CDR2 FQGNSA. V lost 8 bases, J lost 0 bases, and 20 bases lay in between. CDR3 sequence reads: CASAGTGRSRSGANVLTF. The CDR3, as DNA: TGTGCCAGCGCGGGAACTGGAAGAAGCCGCTCTGGGGCCAACGTCCTGACTTTC.

This sequence joins TRBV18 and TRBJ1-4; D ambiguous. This CDR3 region has 13 residues. Germline V CDR1 and CDR2: KGHSH, LQKENI. V gave up 8 bases and J gave up 1 base, with 8 bases separating them. In nucleotides, the CDR3 is TGTGCCAGCCGGTGGGGAACTAATGAAAAACTGTTTTTT. This gives the protein CASRWGTNEKLFF.

The chain combines TRBV7-2 with TRBJ2-2; D is unresolved. V was shortened by 1 base and J by 0 bases, with 6 bases between the two germline ends. CDR1 SGHTA and CDR2 FQGNSA come from the germline V gene. The CDR3 is made up of 15 amino acids. The CDR3 DNA reads TGTGCCAGCAGCTTAGGCCCGACGAACACCGGGGAGCTGTTTTTT. It translates to CASSLGPTNTGELFF.

This clone was seen just once. The V and J genes are TRBV9 and TRBJ2-7; D possibly uses TRBD1 or TRBD2 (5 bases each). V was cut by 3 bases and J by 5 bases, with 12 bases left in between. Germline-derived CDR1 and CDR2 are SGDLS and YYNGEE. This CDR3 is 13 amino acids long. For the CDR3, the DNA is TGTGCCAGCAGCGCTCGAGGGGATAACGAGCAGTACTTC. Protein: CASSARGDNEQYF. The full variable domain, rest sourced from reference TRBV9 and TRBJ2-7, is DSGVTQTPKHLITATGQRVTLRCSPRSGDLSVYWYQQSLDQGLQFLIQYYNGEERAKGNILERFSAQQFPDLHSELNLSSLELGDSALYFCASSARGDNEQYFGPGTRLTVT.

The chain employs TRBV7-9 and TRBJ1-5, with TRBD1 as a possible D gene (5 bases). Germline V gene data show CDR1 as SEHNR and CDR2 as FQNEAQ (reference sequence). V gave up 5 bases and J gave up 7 bases, with 15 bases separating them. CDR3 length: 14 amino acids. The DNA of the CDR3 is TGTGCCAGCAGCACAACAGGACACTTACAGCCCCAGCATTTT. It translates to CASSTTGHLQPQHF.